Each of the 27 T cell receptor beta chains below was sequenced from the same sample in a study of PD-L1 blockade in urothelial cancer. Assay used: immunoSEQ multiplex PCR; TCRdb lists only in-frame clones, some missing. Among about 32,000 clones listed, about 87% were seen once. The sequenced sample was PBMCs, obtained around atezolizumab (anti-PD-L1) treatment. Source of these receptors: a man aged 45 to 65 with urothelial cancer.

This chain links TRBV11-3 with TRBJ1-3, with TRBD1 matching over 8 bases. This CDR3 has 15 amino acids. Germline assignment: CDR1 SGHNT and CDR2 YENEEA. Trimming at V came to 5 bases and at J to 2 bases, leaving 5 bases not matched to a gene. DNA of the CDR3: TGTGCCAGCAGCCCTGGACAGGGACCTGGAAACACCATATATTTT. Amino acids: CASSPGQGPGNTIYF.

The V and J genes are TRBV7-2 and TRBJ2-1; 9 bases fit TRBD2. CDR3 size: 17 residues. CDR1 and CDR2 (germline): SGHTA, FQGNSA. V shed 3 bases and J 4 bases; nucleotides not matched to a gene: 10. The CDR3 loop is CASSFSGGAGGYNEQFF. In nucleotides, the CDR3 is TGTGCCAGCAGCTTTTCAGGTGGGGCGGGAGGGTACAATGAGCAGTTCTTC. Full variable domain (remainder filled in from reference TRBV7-2 and TRBJ2-1): GAGVSQSPSNKVTEKGKDVELRCDPISGHTALYWYRQSLGQGLEFLIYFQGNSAPDKSGLPSDRFSAERTGGSVSTLTIQRTQQEDSAVYLCASSFSGGAGGYNEQFFGPGTRLTVL.

The chain couples TRBV19 to TRBJ2-7, with 8 bases aligning to TRBD2. Per germline, CDR1 LNHDA and CDR2 SQIVND (reference sequence). CDR3 length equals 13 residues. The V gene end was trimmed by 7 bases and the J gene end by 4 bases; junction bases not matched to a gene: 6. The CDR3 DNA is TGTGCCAGTAAAAGCGGGAGTATATACGAGCAGTACTTC. It encodes CASKSGSIYEQYF.

The gene calls are TRBV11-2 and TRBJ2-5, with D perhaps TRBD1 (5 bases). V lost 0 bases, J lost 5 bases, and 13 bases lay in between. Germline V gene sequence: CDR1 SGHAT, CDR2 FQNNGV. The CDR3 extends over 15 amino acids. Here the CDR3 DNA reads TGTGCCAGCAGCTTAGACAGGGCTTACTCGGAGACCCAGTACTTC. This codes for CASSLDRAYSETQYF. The full variable domain, its missing parts supplied by reference TRBV11-2 and TRBJ2-5, is EAGVAQSPRYKIIEKRQSVAFWCNPISGHATLYWYQQILGQGPKLLIQFQNNGVVDDSQLPKDRFSAERLKGVDSTLKIQPAKLEDSAVYLCASSLDRAYSETQYFGPGTRLLVL.

The sample holds a few counts of this clone. V is TRBV6-5 and J is TRBJ2-3; 7 bases match TRBD1. Losses at the gene ends were 4 bases for V and 8 bases for J; bases not matched to a gene: 9. CDR3 size: 14 residues. CDR1 and CDR2 (germline): MNHEY, SVGAGI. The CDR3 is CASSSLGTEITQYF. DNA of the CDR3: TGTGCCAGCAGTTCCCTCGGGACAGAGATTACGCAGTATTTT.

The J gene is TRBJ1-5, the V gene TRBV15; D gene ambiguous. The CDR3 is 15 residues long. Trimming took off 0 bases at V and 2 bases at J, with 8 bases between the two ends. Germline loops: CDR1 LNHNV, CDR2 YYDKDF (reference sequence). The CDR3 DNA follows: TGTGCCACCAGCAGAGAGCCCGGAGGCAATCAGCCCCAGCATTTT. It specifies CATSREPGGNQPQHF.

This sequence joins TRBV5-1 and TRBJ1-4; 8 bases line up with TRBD1. Germline trimming cut 0 bases from V and 6 bases from J; bases unmatched to any gene: 7. The CDR3 runs to 16 residues. From germline, CDR1 is SGHRS and CDR2 YFSETQ. The CDR3 nucleotides are TGCGCCAGCAGCTTGGCCGGGACAGGAGGATATGAAAAACTGTTTTTT. Its protein product is CASSLAGTGGYEKLFF.

The chain is built from TRBV7-9 and TRBJ2-4, with TRBD1 identical over 11 bases. Germline assignment: CDR1 SEHNR and CDR2 FQNEAQ (reference sequence). The CDR3 is 15 amino acids. V was clipped by 4 bases and J by 8 bases; unmatched bases: 7. In DNA form, the CDR3 reads TGTGCCAGCAGCTACCCGGACAGGGGGCAATACATTCAGTACTTC. This sequence encodes CASSYPDRGQYIQYF.

V usage is TRBV6-5 and J usage is TRBJ2-5; TRBD2 matches at 12 bases. J lost 6 bases, V lost 4 bases, and 9 bases had no gene match. The germline gives CDR1 MNHEY, CDR2 SVGAGI. The CDR3 has 16 residues. The CDR3 loop is CASSSWTSGTVKTQYF. CDR3 nucleotide sequence: TGTGCCAGCAGTTCCTGGACTAGCGGGACGGTAAAGACCCAGTACTTC.

A note on this clone: Compared with germline, one end of the junction differs, possibly owing to a read error. V is TRBV6-6 and J is TRBJ2-1, with 12 bases matching TRBD2. This CDR3 contains 16 residues. Germline V gene sequence: CDR1 MNHNY, CDR2 SVGAGI (reference sequence). The CDR3 DNA reads as TGTGCCAGCAGCTACTTACTAGCGGGGGGTCAAAATGAGCAGTTCTTC. It translates to CASSYLLAGGQNEQFF.

This chain links TRBV4-3 with TRBJ2-2, with unresolved D. Between the trimmed V and J ends, which lost 4 bases and 7 bases, there was a span of 13 bases. From germline, CDR1 is LGHNA and CDR2 YSLEER. The CDR3 spans 14 residues. CDR3 sequence (DNA): TGCGCCAGCAGCCCTCGAGCCAGGATCGGGGAGCTGTTTTTT. Translation: CASSPRARIGELFF.

By share, this clone ranks as medium-sized. The chain couples TRBV12-5 to TRBJ2-7; tentative D call: TRBD1 (6 bases). Germline loops: CDR1 LGHNT, CDR2 FRNRAP. V was clipped by 3 bases and J by 1 base, with 13 bases between them. The length of the CDR3 is 15 residues. CDR3 nucleotide sequence: TGTGCTAGTGGTTTCCCCCGGGACACTTCCTACGAGCAGTACTTC. This sequence encodes CASGFPRDTSYEQYF.

This rearrangement joins TRBV18 to TRBJ2-2; D unclear. The length of the CDR3 is 14 residues. Germline CDR1 is KGHSH and CDR2 is LQKENI. Trimming shortened V by 1 base and J by 7 bases, and 10 bases separated the two germline ends. CDR3 DNA sequence: TGTGCCAGCTCACCACGGCTAGACGGCGGGGAGCTGTTTTTT. It codes for CASSPRLDGGELFF.

This rearrangement joins TRBV15 to TRBJ2-3; possible D gene TRBD2, 6 bases. The CDR3 consists of 14 residues. The ends were cut back, 4 bases at V and 6 bases at J, with 14 bases in the middle. The V gene's germline CDR1 is LNHNV and CDR2 YYDKDF (reference sequence). The CDR3 loop reads CATSTDRDLDTQYF. The CDR3, as DNA: TGTGCCACCAGCACCGACCGGGACTTGGATACGCAGTATTTT.

V usage is TRBV29-1 and J usage is TRBJ2-1; 13 nucleotides line up with TRBD2. The CDR3 contains 15 residues. CDR1 and CDR2 from the germline V gene are SQVTM and ANQGSEA. With V trimmed by 7 bases and J by 10 bases, 13 bases remained unmatched. This chain's CDR3 is CSDGPGTSGVYEQFF. The CDR3 nucleotides are TGCAGCGATGGTCCCGGGACTAGCGGGGTCTACGAGCAGTTCTTC.

The V gene is TRBV7-2, the J gene TRBJ2-4; possibly TRBD2 for D (7 bases). Germline V CDR1 and CDR2: SGHTA, FQGNSA. The V gene lost 6 bases and the J gene lost 15 bases, with 18 bases spanning the gap. This CDR3 has 12 residues. In nucleotides, the CDR3 is TGTGCCAGCAGTCCGAGGGGGGGAAGTGGGTACTTC. Amino acids: CASSPRGGSGYF. Combining the CDR3 with reference TRBV7-2 and TRBJ2-4 gives the whole variable domain GAGVSQSPSNKVTEKGKDVELRCDPISGHTALYWYRQSLGQGLEFLIYFQGNSAPDKSGLPSDRFSAERTGGSVSTLTIQRTQQEDSAVYLCASSPRGGSGYFGAGTRLSVL.

This rearrangement joins TRBV19 to TRBJ2-6; D may be TRBD2 (5 bases). Germline V gene data show CDR1 as LNHDA and CDR2 as SQIVND (reference sequence). This CDR3 comprises 14 residues. The V end was cut by 6 bases, the J end by 3 bases, with 9 bases between. The CDR3: CASRPAGGANVLTF. CDR3 DNA: TGTGCCAGTAGGCCGGCGGGTGGGGCCAACGTCCTGACTTTC.

V is TRBV7-9 and J is TRBJ1-2, with D perhaps TRBD1 (5 bases). This CDR3 is built from 13 residues. V lost 2 bases to trimming and J lost 4 bases, with 8 bases between them. Germline CDR1 reads SEHNR; CDR2 reads FQNEAQ (reference sequence). The CDR3 spells CASSLLGGYGYTF. As DNA, the CDR3 is TGTGCCAGCAGCTTATTGGGGGGCTATGGCTACACCTTC.

This chain joins TRBV6-5 and TRBJ2-2; D gene ambiguous. Germline V gives CDR1 MNHEY, CDR2 SVGAGI. The length of the CDR3 is 16 residues. V was trimmed by 0 bases and J by 3 bases, leaving 11 bases between them. CDR3 coding DNA: TGTGCCAGCAGTTACTCGATGTTGACTTACACCGGGGAGCTGTTTTTT. It codes for CASSYSMLTYTGELFF.

The chain recombines TRBV9 with TRBJ2-5, with D possibly TRBD2 on 7 matching bases. The CDR3 consists of 13 residues. Germline-derived CDR1 and CDR2 are SGDLS and YYNGEE. The V and J ends lost 3 bases and 7 bases respectively, with 13 bases between them. The CDR3 coding sequence is TGTGCCAGCAGCGAGGGGGGGGATTCGACCCAGTACTTC. Translation: CASSEGGDSTQYF.

The rearrangement joins TRBV30 to TRBJ2-7, with D possibly TRBD1 on 6 matching bases. The V gene's germline CDR1 is GTSNPN and CDR2 SVGIG (reference sequence). Trimming took off 4 bases at V and 5 bases at J, with 18 bases between the two ends. The CDR3 totals 14 residues. This CDR3 reads CAWTSGAVVHEQYF. The CDR3 region has the DNA TGTGCCTGGACCTCAGGGGCCGTCGTCCACGAGCAGTACTTC. The entire variable domain, with the rest obtained from reference TRBV30 and TRBJ2-7, is as follows: SQTIHQWPATLVQPVGSPLSLECTVEGTSNPNLYWYRQAAGRGLQLLFYSVGIGQISSEVPQNLSASRPQDRQFILSSKKLLLSDSGFYLCAWTSGAVVHEQYFGPGTRLTVT.

The rearrangement joins TRBV5-4 to TRBJ1-2; possible D gene TRBD1, 5 bases. The CDR3 contains 14 residues. Trimming pared 6 bases from V and 4 bases from J, leaving 16 bases between. Germline V gives CDR1 SGHNT, CDR2 YYREEE (reference sequence). CDR3 sequence (DNA): TGTGCCAGCAACGTCCAGGGCGTAGGCTATGGCTACACCTTC. Encoded protein: CASNVQGVGYGYTF.

The CDR3 loop is CASSPAGLSYEQYF. Written as DNA, the CDR3 is TGTGCCAGTAGTCCAGCGGGCCTCTCCTACGAGCAGTACTTC. The genes are TRBV19 and TRBJ2-7; D perhaps matches TRBD2 (6 bases). Germline values: CDR1 LNHDA, CDR2 SQIVND (reference sequence). V was trimmed by 5 bases and J by 0 bases, leaving 11 bases between them. This CDR3 is built from 14 residues.

The chain combines TRBV10-3 with TRBJ2-3, with 10 positions matching TRBD2. After removal of 8 bases from V and 0 bases from J, the junction contained 5 bases not matched to a gene. Germline V gives CDR1 ENHRY, CDR2 SYGVKD. The CDR3 contains 15 residues. Here the CDR3 reads CAIGVAGGSTDTQYF. In DNA form, the CDR3 reads TGTGCCATCGGGGTAGCGGGGGGAAGCACAGATACGCAGTATTTT.

The J gene is TRBJ1-1, the V gene TRBV5-1; 7 bases fit TRBD1. Looked up from germline, CDR1 is SGHRS and CDR2 is YFSETQ. After removal of 4 bases from V and 6 bases from J, the junction contained 6 bases not matched to a gene. The CDR3 spans 13 residues. CDR3 in DNA: TGCGCCAGCAGCAGGAACAGGGGCCCTGAAGCTTTCTTT. Amino acids: CASSRNRGPEAFF.

V and J are TRBV30 and TRBJ1-2; TRBD1 matches 7 bases. Germline values: CDR1 GTSNPN, CDR2 SVGIG (reference sequence). V shed 2 bases and J 5 bases; nucleotides not matched to a gene: 5. The CDR3 spans 13 residues. The CDR3 loop reads CAWSPTGRYGYTF. CDR3 nucleotide sequence: TGTGCCTGGAGTCCGACAGGGAGGTATGGCTACACCTTC.

The genes are TRBV5-1 and TRBJ2-7, with a weak D call TRBD1 (5 bases). This CDR3 region has 14 residues. CDR1 and CDR2 from the germline V gene are SGHRS and YFSETQ. V shed 3 bases and J shed 2 bases, with 12 bases lying between them. The CDR3 sequence: CASSSRVSTYEQYF. DNA of the CDR3: TGCGCCAGCAGCTCCAGGGTTTCAACCTACGAGCAGTACTTC.